The 24 T cell receptor beta chains given below trace back to one sample, sequenced in a study of shared clonotypes between healthy human individuals. Only in-frame clones appear in the TCRdb table, and some are missing; sequencing was by immunoSEQ multiplex PCR. Here the sample spans fewer than 1.6 million clones, approximately 98.5% being singletons. Source material: naive CD4+ T cells sorted from blood. As for subset: CD45RA+ positively selected. The receptors shown here come from a man aged 25-45 years in good health.

The chain uses TRBV19 and TRBJ1-5; D not resolved. The CDR3 loop spans 14 amino acids. CDR1 LNHDA and CDR2 SQIVND come from the germline V gene (reference sequence). Trimming pared 7 bases from V and 3 bases from J, leaving 13 bases between. Here the CDR3 reads CASTPRPVNQPQHF. The DNA for the CDR3 is TGTGCCAGTACCCCCCGGCCAGTCAATCAGCCCCAGCATTTT.

V and J are TRBV7-9 and TRBJ2-7; 8 nucleotides line up with TRBD1. CDR3 length equals 14 residues. J lost 3 bases, V lost 4 bases, and 5 bases had no gene match. Per the germline V gene, CDR1 is SEHNR and CDR2 is FQNEAQ (reference sequence). The CDR3 DNA is TGTGCCAGCAGCTACCCACAGGGGGGCTACGAGCAGTACTTC. This sequence encodes CASSYPQGGYEQYF. Full variable domain (remainder filled in from reference TRBV7-9 and TRBJ2-7): DTGVSQNPRHKITKRGQNVTFRCDPISEHNRLYWYRQTLGQGPEFLTYFQNEAQLEKSRLLSDRFSAERPKGSFSTLEIQRTEQGDSAMYLCASSYPQGGYEQYFGPGTRLTVT.

Notes on this clone: Other DNA sequences from this sample encode an identical CDR3 as well. The chain joins TRBV18 to TRBJ1-5; D might be TRBD1 (5 bases). V was trimmed by 3 bases and J by 0 bases, leaving 9 bases between them. The germline V gene encodes CDR1 KGHSH and CDR2 LQKENI. This CDR3 is built from 15 residues. The CDR3 region is CASSPLGDSNQPQHF. The CDR3 nucleotides read TGTGCCAGCTCACCCCTGGGGGATAGCAATCAGCCCCAGCATTTT.

In this sample, this clone turned up once. The chain has TRBV5-4 and TRBJ2-2, with 9 bases identical to TRBD1. This CDR3 spans 15 amino acids. V lost 4 bases to trimming and J lost 5 bases; unmatched junction nucleotides: 6. CDR1 is SGHNT and CDR2 is YYREEE in the germline V gene (reference sequence). Here the CDR3 reads CASSHRDRVTGELFF. In DNA form, the CDR3 reads TGTGCCAGCAGCCACCGGGACAGGGTAACCGGGGAGCTGTTTTTT.

The chain carries TRBV9 and TRBJ2-5; 9 bases map to TRBD2. The germline gives CDR1 SGDLS, CDR2 YYNGEE. Trimming cost V 4 bases and J 5 bases; bases outside gene matches: 18. The CDR3 is 18 residues long. CDR3 residues: CASSPAGGPYGGGETQYF. As DNA, the CDR3 is TGTGCCAGCAGCCCTGCGGGAGGGCCTTATGGCGGGGGGGAGACCCAGTACTTC. The variable domain in full, with the rest retrieved from reference TRBV9 and TRBJ2-5, is DSGVTQTPKHLITATGQRVTLRCSPRSGDLSVYWYQQSLDQGLQFLIQYYNGEERAKGNILERFSAQQFPDLHSELNLSSLELGDSALYFCASSPAGGPYGGGETQYFGPGTRLLVL.

This chain joins TRBV15 and TRBJ1-1; TRBD1 might be the D (6 bases). The V and J ends lost 8 bases and 0 bases respectively, with 16 bases between them. The CDR3 is 15 amino acids. Germline values: CDR1 LNHNV, CDR2 YYDKDF (reference sequence). The CDR3 is CATGLDRLMNTEAFF. CDR3 DNA: TGTGCCACCGGGCTGGACAGACTGATGAACACTGAAGCTTTCTTT.

With respect to this clone: This same CDR3 is encoded by further DNA sequences in the sample. This sequence joins TRBV9 and TRBJ2-7; 14 bases are a match to TRBD2. With 4 bases clipped from V and 3 bases from J, the junction kept 3 bases outside the gene matches. The CDR3 runs to 15 residues. Germline values: CDR1 SGDLS, CDR2 YYNGEE. The DNA for the CDR3 is TGTGCCAGCAGCCCAGGGACTAGCGGGAGCTACGAGCAGTACTTC. Translation gives CASSPGTSGSYEQYF.

V is TRBV5-1 and J is TRBJ2-1; no reliable D call. In germline, CDR1 is SGHRS, CDR2 YFSETQ. CDR3 size: 14 residues. V was shortened by 0 bases and J by 8 bases, with 12 bases between the two germline ends. CDR3 DNA: TGCGCCAGCAGCTTGGCTACCCATCAGGATGAGCAGTTCTTC. Translation: CASSLATHQDEQFF.

The chain uses TRBV5-1 and TRBJ2-7; 9 positions agree with TRBD2. The germline gives CDR1 SGHRS, CDR2 YFSETQ. The CDR3 is 14 amino acids. V lost 4 bases and J lost 2; bases outside the gene matches: 4. CDR3 residues: CASSNSGGTYEQYF. In DNA, the CDR3 is TGCGCCAGCAGCAATAGCGGGGGAACCTACGAGCAGTACTTC.

The genes are TRBV6-1 and TRBJ2-6; D ambiguous. The V and J ends lost 2 bases and 0 bases respectively, with 14 bases between them. Germline V gene data show CDR1 as MNHNS and CDR2 as SASEGT. This CDR3 spans 18 amino acids. Here the CDR3 reads CASSERVSLSSGANVLTF. CDR3 nucleotides: TGTGCCAGCAGTGAAAGGGTCAGCCTCAGCTCTGGGGCCAACGTCCTGACTTTC.

The chain employs TRBV18 and TRBJ1-5, with D possibly being TRBD1 (5 bases). Germline loops: CDR1 KGHSH, CDR2 LQKENI. V was shortened by 2 bases and J by 6 bases, with 14 bases between the two germline ends. The CDR3 is 15 residues long. The CDR3 here is CASSPTGGVAQPQHF. The DNA of the CDR3 is TGTGCCAGCTCACCAACGGGGGGGGTGGCTCAGCCCCAGCATTTT.

The rearrangement joins TRBV6-5 to TRBJ2-7, with unresolved D. Germline CDR1 reads MNHEY; CDR2 reads SVGAGI. This CDR3 comprises 13 residues. V lost 2 bases to trimming and J lost 4 bases, with 9 bases between them. In DNA form, the CDR3 reads TGTGCCAGCAGTTACGTGGCGAGTTACGAGCAGTACTTC. It yields the protein CASSYVASYEQYF.

The chain has TRBV27 and TRBJ2-2; no reliable D call. Trimming left V 6 bases short and J 6 bases short, with 11 bases between. Per germline, CDR1 MNHEY and CDR2 SMNVEV (reference sequence). The CDR3 sequence is 13 residues long. The CDR3, as DNA: TGTGCCAGCAGGGCCCATATTGCCGGGGAGCTGTTTTTT. The encoded protein is CASRAHIAGELFF.

The chain joins TRBV29-1 to TRBJ1-1; D not certain. V was shortened by 4 bases and J by 7 bases, with 7 bases between the two germline ends. This CDR3 has 10 residues. The V gene's germline CDR1 is SQVTM and CDR2 ANQGSEA. The CDR3 DNA reads TGCAGCGTTGGGGGTAATGAAGCTTTCTTT. Its protein product is CSVGGNEAFF.

This clone is a singleton in its sample. The chain has TRBV11-3 and TRBJ1-1; D perhaps matches TRBD1 (5 bases). V was clipped by 0 bases and J by 12 bases, with 14 bases between them. The germline gives CDR1 SGHNT, CDR2 YENEEA. This CDR3 is 13 amino acids long. CDR3 sequence reads: CASSLEPGMRTFF. The CDR3 coding sequence is TGTGCCAGCAGCTTAGAACCAGGGATGAGGACTTTCTTT. The variable domain in full, completed from reference TRBV11-3 and TRBJ1-1, reads EAGVVQSPRYKIIEKKQPVAFWCNPISGHNTLYWYLQNLGQGPELLIRYENEEAVDDSQLPKDRFSAERLKGVDSTLKIQPAELGDSAVYLCASSLEPGMRTFFGQGTRLTVV.

The J gene is TRBJ1-2, the V gene TRBV5-1, with a tentative D call TRBD1 (5 bases). V lost 1 base and J 6 bases, leaving 10 bases between the germline ends. Germline CDR1 and CDR2: SGHRS and YFSETQ. The CDR3 loop spans 13 amino acids. CDR3 residues: CASSLLGRDGYTF. CDR3 sequence (DNA): TGCGCCAGCAGCTTGTTGGGGCGGGATGGCTACACCTTC.

V is TRBV13 and J is TRBJ1-5; 8 bases line up with TRBD1. The V gene's germline CDR1 is PRHDT and CDR2 FYEKMQ (reference sequence). The CDR3 spans 15 residues. V trimming: 0 bases; J trimming: 6 bases; junction bases outside the gene matches: 4. The CDR3 coding sequence is TGTGCCAGCAGCTTAGGGACAGGGGCGTCTCAGCCCCAGCATTTT. Protein sequence: CASSLGTGASQPQHF.

This clone has just one count. The V gene is TRBV27, the J gene TRBJ2-6; tentative D call: TRBD1 (6 bases). There are 16 residues in the CDR3. Germline-derived CDR1 and CDR2 are MNHEY and SMNVEV (reference sequence). V shed 6 bases and J shed 2 bases, with 14 bases lying between them. CDR3 in amino acids: CASRKVGAAGANVLTF. The CDR3 DNA is TGTGCCAGCAGAAAAGTGGGGGCGGCTGGGGCCAACGTCCTGACTTTC.

V is TRBV7-8 and J is TRBJ2-1; a possible D gene is TRBD2 (5 bases). Trimming cost V 3 bases and J 9 bases, with 6 bases left between them. Germline CDR1 and CDR2: SGHVS and FQNEAQ. The CDR3 contains 11 residues. CDR3: CASSFEGEQFF. The CDR3 DNA is TGTGCCAGCAGCTTCGAGGGTGAGCAGTTCTTC.

The V gene is TRBV10-1, the J gene TRBJ1-1, with D possibly TRBD1 on 5 matching bases. From germline, CDR1 is WNHNN and CDR2 SYGVQD (reference sequence). V was cut by 4 bases and J by 0 bases, with 6 bases left in between. This CDR3 has 13 residues. The CDR3: CASSGGVNTEAFF. The CDR3 coding sequence is TGCGCCAGCAGTGGGGGGGTGAACACTGAAGCTTTCTTT.

The V gene is TRBV2, the J gene TRBJ1-4; possibly TRBD1 for D (6 bases). Germline CDR1 reads SNHLY; CDR2 reads FYNNEI. V gave up 6 bases and J gave up 5 bases, with 16 bases separating them. The CDR3 loop spans 15 amino acids. The CDR3 loop reads CASRNPGEINEKLFF. DNA of the CDR3: TGTGCCAGCAGGAACCCAGGGGAGATAAATGAAAAACTGTTTTTT.

This clone has only one observation. The identical CDR3 is also encoded by other nucleotide sequences in the sample. The chain couples TRBV7-9 to TRBJ2-5; TRBD2 matches 8 bases. The germline gives CDR1 SEHNR, CDR2 FQNEAQ (reference sequence). The CDR3 is made up of 13 amino acids. The J segment lost 5 bases and the V segment lost 3 bases, leaving 2 bases of the junction unmatched. The CDR3 sequence is CASSFSGSETQYF. For the CDR3, the DNA is TGTGCCAGCAGCTTCAGCGGGAGTGAGACCCAGTACTTC.

The chain uses TRBV6-1 and TRBJ1-4; no firm D call. Trimming left V 5 bases short and J 7 bases short, with 8 bases between. Germline-derived CDR1 and CDR2 are MNHNS and SASEGT. There are 12 residues in the CDR3. CDR3 bases: TGTGCCAGCAGTCGGAGCTTTGAAAAACTGTTTTTT. This codes for CASSRSFEKLFF.

The chain is built from TRBV5-1 and TRBJ1-2, with D perhaps TRBD1 (5 bases). Germline assignment: CDR1 SGHRS and CDR2 YFSETQ. This CDR3 has 14 amino acids. With 4 bases removed from V and 5 bases from J, the gap between germline ends came to 15 bases. CDR3: CASSPDRGRYGYTF. The CDR3 region has the DNA TGCGCCAGCAGCCCAGACAGAGGAAGATATGGCTACACCTTC.